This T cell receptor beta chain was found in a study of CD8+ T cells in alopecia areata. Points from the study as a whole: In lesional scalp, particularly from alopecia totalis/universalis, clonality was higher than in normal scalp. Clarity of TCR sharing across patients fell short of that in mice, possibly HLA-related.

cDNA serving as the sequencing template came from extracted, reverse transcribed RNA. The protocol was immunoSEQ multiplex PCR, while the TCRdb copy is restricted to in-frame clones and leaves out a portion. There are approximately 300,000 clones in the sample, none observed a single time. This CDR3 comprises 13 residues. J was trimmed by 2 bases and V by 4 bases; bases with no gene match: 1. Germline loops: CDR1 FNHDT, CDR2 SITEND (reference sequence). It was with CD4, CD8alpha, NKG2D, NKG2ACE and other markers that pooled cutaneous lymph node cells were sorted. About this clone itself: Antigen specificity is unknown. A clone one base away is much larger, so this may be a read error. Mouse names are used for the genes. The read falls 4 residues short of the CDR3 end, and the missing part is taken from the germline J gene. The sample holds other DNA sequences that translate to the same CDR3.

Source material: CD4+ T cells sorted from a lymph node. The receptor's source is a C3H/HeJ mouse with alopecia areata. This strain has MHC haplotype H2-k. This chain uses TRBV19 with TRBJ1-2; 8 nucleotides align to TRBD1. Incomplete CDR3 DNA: TGTGCCAGCAGTTACAGGGGGAACTCC. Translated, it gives CASSYRGNS. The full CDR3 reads CASSYRGNSDYTF.